Included here is one TCR beta chain sequence, with context. CD8+ and CD4+ T cells taken from blood had their TCR beta sequenced. The healthy controls were matched to patients by age and sex. Negative isolation yielded CD4+ and CD8+ T cells, and FACS enriched TEMRA cells. This entry belongs to a study of CD8 T cells in Susac syndrome. RNA in amounts of about 0.5 to 1 ug was reverse transcribed with random hexamers. The immunoSEQ assay covered 54 Vbeta and 13 Jbeta segments for CDR3. TCRdb fed the immunoSEQ multiplex PCR reads into MiXCR, producing one record per CDR3 protein. The sample carries 80,000 to 90,000 distinct CDR3 sequences, 85% to 95% recorded once. The clonotype originates from a human donor in good health. The sequenced sample was CD8+ T cells from PBMCs.

This CDR3 reads CSVEAEYEQYF. Written as DNA, the CDR3 is TGCAGCGTTGAGGCGGAGTACGAGCAGTACTTC. The rearrangement joins TRBV29-1 to TRBJ2-7; no clear D gene. CDR1 is SQVTM, CDR2 ANQGSEA, per germline. CDR3 size: 11 residues. Between the trimmed V and J ends, which lost 3 bases and 4 bases, there was a span of 7 bases.